The rows below give T cell receptor beta chains drawn from one sample of a study of T cell repertoires in cytomegalovirus infection. MiXCR, run by TCRdb on the reads, gives a single entry per CDR3 protein. The table lists about 400,000 distinct CDR3 sequences, approximately 30% of them singletons. For these TCRs, the target antigens are not known. The specimen was cultured PBMCs, collected from culture after CMV antigen stimulation. Receptor source: a human donor in good health (CMV status not recorded). Some clones in this sample may be carry-over from other donors' samples. Both conserved end residues are part of each CDR3. A D gene is named only where the DNA matches it firmly. Expanded clones get a size class; other rows say once, few or many, or leave the size out.

cdr3_nt	cdr3_aa	j_call	d_call	v_call	clone_size
TGCGCCAGCAGCCTAGTGGGGGGCAGGATCGGGGAGCAGTTCTTC	CASSLVGGRIGEQFF	TRBJ2-1	.	TRBV4-1	once
TGTGCCACCAGCTTGGGACGCGGAAAAGGGTACGAGCAGTACTTC	CATSLGRGKGYEQYF	TRBJ2-7	.	TRBV15	.
TGCAGTGCTAGAGCGGCAGTGCTTTTTGAGACCCAGTACTTC	CSARAAVLFETQYF	TRBJ2-5	.	TRBV20-1	.
TGTGCTAGTGGTTTCGGGGACCGCGAGCAGTACTTC	CASGFGDREQYF	TRBJ2-7	.	TRBV12-5	few
TGTGCCAGCAGCCAACAACCTTACAATGAGCAGTTCTTC	CASSQQPYNEQFF	TRBJ2-1	.	TRBV14	.
TGTGCCAGCAGCTTACAGCGGGCACAAGAGACCCAGTACTTC	CASSLQRAQETQYF	TRBJ2-5	.	TRBV7-2	many
TGTGCCAGCAGCTTAGTTCCTAGCGGGAGTAGCTACAATGAGCAGTTCTTC	CASSLVPSGSSYNEQFF	TRBJ2-1	TRBD2	TRBV7-2	few
TGCGCCAGCAGCCACCGATTGACGGACACTGAAGCTTTCTTT	CASSHRLTDTEAFF	TRBJ1-1	.	TRBV4-1	few
TGCAGTGCGCCACTTCGGGAGATCACAGATACGCAGTATTTT	CSAPLREITDTQYF	TRBJ2-3	.	TRBV20-1	.
TGTGCCAGCAGCTTAGTACTCGGGGGTTTCAATCAGCCCCAGCATTTT	CASSLVLGGFNQPQHF	TRBJ1-5	.	TRBV7-2	few
TGTGCCAGCAGCGTATCCGAAAATCAGCCCCAGCATTTT	CASSVSENQPQHF	TRBJ1-5	.	TRBV6-5	few
TGTGCCAGCAGCCTACAGGGAATCATTGAAGCTTTCTTT	CASSLQGIIEAFF	TRBJ1-1	.	TRBV7-2	.
TGTGCCAGCAGCCCCTCCCCGGCAGGCGTCACCTACGAGCAGTACTTC	CASSPSPAGVTYEQYF	TRBJ2-7	.	TRBV7-2	.
TGTGCCAGTAGTAAAGAGACAGGGCAACGTTATGGCTACACCTTC	CASSKETGQRYGYTF	TRBJ1-2	TRBD1	TRBV19	once